Shown below are 12 T cell receptor beta chains from a single sample sequenced in a study of T cell responses to AZD1222 COVID-19 vaccine (dated by TCRdb to 2020 to 2023). According to the study, the label for this sample's time point signals: baseline before first vaccination. The intended sense of this specimen's treatment or condition label: meningococcal conjugate vaccine given as trial control. Receptors were amplified or captured by the immunoSEQ multiplex PCR assay. The immuneACCESS repertoire file appears here via TCRdb, limited to in-frame rearrangements. These files lack a portion of the clones; in checked studies, under half of the deficit traces to unresolved V genes, and the cause of the others is not known. In this sample the table shows about 160,000 clones, roughly nine tenths of which occur a single time. The top ten clones comprise 4.4% of the sample. Sequenced here: peripheral blood, sampled on day 0 of MenACWY control vaccination. The source of these receptors is an adult in good health.

The V and J genes are TRBV29-1 and TRBJ2-2, with 7 bases matching TRBD2. Germline loops: CDR1 SQVTM, CDR2 ANQGSEA. CDR3 length equals 14 residues. Trimming cost V 6 bases and J 5 bases; bases outside gene matches: 9. In DNA, the CDR3 is TGCAGCGTAAAGGGCGGGGGTAATACCGGGGAGCTGTTTTTT. This sequence encodes CSVKGGGNTGELFF.

This clone was seen only once. The V gene is TRBV19, the J gene TRBJ2-7, with 9 positions matching TRBD2. Germline V CDR1 and CDR2: LNHDA, SQIVND (reference sequence). The V gene end was trimmed by 3 bases and the J gene end by 4 bases; junction bases not matched to a gene: 4. CDR3 length equals 14 residues. CDR3 sequence (DNA): TGTGCCAGTAGTATGCTAGCGGGACTGTACGAGCAGTACTTC. Its protein product is CASSMLAGLYEQYF.

The chain uses TRBV7-2 and TRBJ1-1; possibly TRBD1 for D (6 bases). V dropped 4 bases and J dropped 7 bases, with 10 bases sitting between them. The germline gives CDR1 SGHTA, CDR2 FQGNSA. This CDR3 is built from 12 residues. The CDR3 spells CASSSDSFEAFF. The CDR3, as DNA: TGTGCCAGCAGCTCGGACAGCTTTGAAGCTTTCTTT. Full variable domain (missing parts from reference TRBV7-2 and TRBJ1-1): GAGVSQSPSNKVTEKGKDVELRCDPISGHTALYWYRQSLGQGLEFLIYFQGNSAPDKSGLPSDRFSAERTGGSVSTLTIQRTQQEDSAVYLCASSSDSFEAFFGQGTRLTVV.

V usage is TRBV18 and J usage is TRBJ1-1, with a weak D call TRBD1 (6 bases). Trimming cost V 6 bases and J 1 base, with 9 bases left between them. This CDR3 is 13 amino acids long. The V gene's germline CDR1 is KGHSH and CDR2 LQKENI. The CDR3 coding sequence is TGTGCCAGCTCCGGGGGACAGAACACTGAAGCTTTCTTT. Translation: CASSGGQNTEAFF. The whole variable domain, remainder taken from reference TRBV18 and TRBJ1-1, is NAGVMQNPRHLVRRRGQEARLRCSPMKGHSHVYWYRQLPEEGLKFMVYLQKENIIDESGMPKERFSAEFPKEGPSILRIQQVVRGDSAAYFCASSGGQNTEAFFGQGTRLTVV.

This clone was detected only a few times. The gene calls are TRBV2 and TRBJ1-5, with D maybe TRBD1 (5 bases). The CDR3 spans 17 residues. Deletions cut 6 bases from V and 0 bases from J, with 18 bases between. CDR1 and CDR2 (germline): SNHLY, FYNNEI. As DNA, the CDR3 is TGTGCCAGCAGCACGGGACGGACGTGGAATAGCAATCAGCCCCAGCATTTT. This gives the protein CASSTGRTWNSNQPQHF. Full variable domain (remainder filled in from reference TRBV2 and TRBJ1-5): EPEVTQTPSHQVTQMGQEVILRCVPISNHLYFYWYRQILGQKVEFLVSFYNNEISEKSEIFDDQFSVERPDGSNFTLKIRSTKLEDSAMYFCASSTGRTWNSNQPQHFGDGTRLSIL.

V is TRBV27 and J is TRBJ2-1; weak D call: TRBD2 (7 bases). V was cut by 2 bases and J by 11 bases, with 19 bases left in between. The CDR3 covers 15 residues. Germline V CDR1 and CDR2: MNHEY, SMNVEV (reference sequence). The CDR3 region has the DNA TGTGCCAGCAGTTTAGGGGGGGGCGGGGTACTAAAGCAGTTCTTC. It translates to CASSLGGGGVLKQFF.

This clone was seen a single time. DNA of the CDR3: TGTGCCAGTAGATCGGTAAGGGGAGGCCAAGAGACCCAGTACTTC. The encoded protein is CASRSVRGGQETQYF. This rearrangement joins TRBV19 to TRBJ2-5; D perhaps matches TRBD2 (6 bases). Germline lookup yields CDR1 LNHDA and CDR2 SQIVND (reference sequence). This CDR3 is built from 15 residues. The germline V and J ends were trimmed by 6 bases and 1 base, with 15 bases remaining between them.

In its sample, this clone was seen a few times. The V gene is TRBV29-1, the J gene TRBJ2-1, with 8 bases fitting TRBD2. The V gene's germline CDR1 is SQVTM and CDR2 ANQGSEA. Trimming removed 6 bases from V and 7 bases from J; junction bases left unmatched: 5. The CDR3 is 12 residues long. CDR3 protein: CSVHSGANEQFF. The CDR3 nucleotides read TGCAGCGTACATAGCGGGGCAAATGAGCAGTTCTTC.

V usage is TRBV3-1 (or the pseudogene TRBV3-2) and J usage is TRBJ2-7, with unresolved D. This CDR3 is built from 11 residues. Germline V CDR1 and CDR2: LGHDT, YNNKEL (reference sequence). V shed 0 bases and J shed 6 bases, with 3 bases lying between them. CDR3 nucleotide sequence: TGTGCCAGCAGCCAAGAACGCGAGCAGTACTTC. Amino acids: CASSQEREQYF.

This chain uses TRBV20-1 with TRBJ2-1; D remains ambiguous. With 3 bases removed from V and 3 bases from J, the gap between germline ends came to 9 bases. This CDR3 is 13 amino acids long. Germline assignment: CDR1 DFQATT and CDR2 SNEGSKA (reference sequence). The CDR3 reads CSASKGLYNEQFF. CDR3 coding DNA: TGCAGTGCTAGTAAGGGCCTCTACAATGAGCAGTTCTTC.

The chain recombines TRBV6-1 with TRBJ1-2, with 8 nucleotides matching TRBD1. Germline CDR1 is MNHNS and CDR2 is SASEGT. The CDR3 contains 14 residues. The J segment lost 7 bases and the V segment lost 1 base, leaving 5 bases of the junction unmatched. The CDR3 is CASSEVGQGSGYTF. The CDR3, as DNA: TGTGCCAGCAGTGAAGTTGGACAGGGTTCTGGCTACACCTTC.

The CDR3 DNA reads as TGTGCCAGCAGTTCATCCAGGGTAATAGGGAGACAAGAGACCCAGTACTTC. Protein: CASSSSRVIGRQETQYF. The chain combines TRBV28 with TRBJ2-5, with D possibly called TRBD1 or TRBD2 (5 bases each). Per germline, CDR1 MDHEN and CDR2 SYDVKM. V was clipped by 4 bases and J by 2 bases, with 20 bases between them. The CDR3 length is 17 residues.